Listed below are T cell receptor beta chains from one sample, sequenced in a study of blood T cell repertoires in COVID-19. Libraries were prepared by immunoSEQ multiplex PCR; TCRdb keeps only in-frame clonotypes and omits some of them. The sample has over 80,000 clones; around 83% are singletons. Sequenced sample: peripheral blood. These receptors came from a woman aged 60-70 years with acute or convalescent COVID-19. CDR3s include the opening cysteine and the closing phenylalanine or tryptophan. Each record gives: V gene, J gene, D gene, clone size, CDR3 length, CDR3 protein. A D gene is named only where the DNA matches it firmly. Size tells how often a clone was seen (once, few, many) or the class of an expanded clone, and some rows leave it out.

v_gene: TRBV28
j_gene: TRBJ1-2
d_gene: NA
abundance: NA
len: 15
CDR3aa: CASSFSGGPNYGYTF

v_gene: TRBV6-4
j_gene: TRBJ2-2
d_gene: TRBD1
abundance: NA
len: 14
CDR3aa: CARVNRGNTGELFF

v_gene: TRBV10-3
j_gene: TRBJ1-2
d_gene: NA
abundance: few
len: 15
CDR3aa: CAISPSNTGDYGYTF

v_gene: TRBV18
j_gene: TRBJ2-6
d_gene: TRBD1
abundance: NA
len: 18
CDR3aa: CASSQTGQGTGGANVLTF

v_gene: TRBV3-1/TRBV3-2
j_gene: TRBJ1-1
d_gene: NA
abundance: NA
len: 17
CDR3aa: CASSQARWEGGETEAFF

v_gene: TRBV7-8
j_gene: TRBJ2-1
d_gene: TRBD2
abundance: NA
len: 17
CDR3aa: CASSPSGRASSYNEQFF

v_gene: TRBV19
j_gene: TRBJ1-6
d_gene: NA
abundance: NA
len: 13
CDR3aa: CATGTIYNSPLHF

v_gene: TRBV2
j_gene: TRBJ1-3
d_gene: NA
abundance: NA
len: 11
CDR3aa: CASRPTSTVYF

v_gene: TRBV6-5
j_gene: TRBJ1-5
d_gene: NA
abundance: NA
len: 12
CDR3aa: CASSLPGRPQHF

v_gene: TRBV5-1
j_gene: TRBJ1-2
d_gene: NA
abundance: NA
len: 13
CDR3aa: CASSFGANYGYTF

v_gene: TRBV30
j_gene: TRBJ2-2
d_gene: TRBD1
abundance: few
len: 15
CDR3aa: CAWSSGQGATGELFF

v_gene: TRBV7-9
j_gene: TRBJ1-2
d_gene: NA
abundance: NA
len: 15
CDR3aa: CASSLLETGVKGYTF

v_gene: TRBV10-3
j_gene: TRBJ2-2
d_gene: TRBD2
abundance: NA
len: 16
CDR3aa: CAISAHSGGPGGELFF

v_gene: TRBV6-6
j_gene: TRBJ2-7
d_gene: TRBD2
abundance: NA
len: 14
CDR3aa: CASTNKGLVYEQYF

v_gene: TRBV19
j_gene: TRBJ1-5
d_gene: TRBD1
abundance: NA
len: 14
CDR3aa: CASSTGQFYQPQHF

v_gene: TRBV7-2
j_gene: TRBJ1-1
d_gene: NA
abundance: NA
len: 17
CDR3aa: CASSHPAGDPFNTEAFF

v_gene: TRBV3-1/TRBV3-2
j_gene: TRBJ2-3
d_gene: TRBD1
abundance: NA
len: 15
CDR3aa: CASSQRTGGTDTQYF

v_gene: TRBV6-5
j_gene: TRBJ2-7
d_gene: NA
abundance: NA
len: 14
CDR3aa: CASSYGQGTYEQYF

v_gene: TRBV5-1
j_gene: TRBJ2-1
d_gene: NA
abundance: NA
len: 13
CDR3aa: CASSSLAPNEQFF

v_gene: TRBV30
j_gene: TRBJ1-1
d_gene: NA
abundance: NA
len: 15
CDR3aa: CAWSVPDRKNTEAFF